The 18 T cell receptor beta chains reported below all come from one sample, sequenced in a study of blood T cell repertoires in COVID-19. Only in-frame clones appear in the TCRdb table, and some are missing; sequencing was by immunoSEQ multiplex PCR. The repertoire holds around 130,000 clones, with around 89% as singletons. The sequencing sample was made of peripheral blood. The origin of the receptors is a man aged 45-60 years with active or convalescent COVID-19.

This chain connects TRBV5-1 to TRBJ2-1; TRBD2 matches at 11 bases. Germline V gene lookup returns CDR1 SGHRS and CDR2 YFSETQ. The CDR3 sequence is 18 residues long. Losses at the gene ends were 4 bases for V and 8 bases for J; bases not matched to a gene: 17. CDR3 protein: CASSTHRLAGMGGDEQFF. CDR3 bases: TGCGCCAGCAGCACTCATCGACTAGCGGGGATGGGGGGCGATGAGCAGTTCTTC.

This clone was observed a handful of times. V usage is TRBV4-2 and J usage is TRBJ2-1, with D maybe TRBD1 (6 bases). This CDR3 region has 14 residues. Trimming took 4 bases from V and 8 from J, leaving 15 bases between them. Germline loops: CDR1 LGHNA, CDR2 YNFKEQ. The CDR3 nucleotides are TGTGCCAGCAGCCGGGGGCCAGGGACCGATGAGCAGTTCTTC. This translates into CASSRGPGTDEQFF.

The V call is TRBV19, the J call TRBJ2-2, with TRBD2 matching 8 bases. CDR3 length: 15 residues. Germline trimming cut 4 bases from V and 4 bases from J; bases unmatched to any gene: 5. Per germline, CDR1 LNHDA and CDR2 SQIVND (reference sequence). The DNA for the CDR3 is TGTGCCAGTAGTACGGGACTAGTCATCACCGGGGAGCTGTTTTTT. Translating it yields CASSTGLVITGELFF. Based on the CDR3 plus reference TRBV19 and TRBJ2-2, the full variable domain is DGGITQSPKYLFRKEGQNVTLSCEQNLNHDAMYWYRQDPGQGLRLIYYSQIVNDFQKGDIAEGYSVSREKKESFPLTVTSAQKNPTAFYLCASSTGLVITGELFFGEGSRLTVL.

The chain employs TRBV10-2 and TRBJ2-3; 7 bases match TRBD2. Germline CDR1 and CDR2: WSHSY and SAAADI. CDR3 length: 15 residues. V was clipped by 2 bases and J by 6 bases; unmatched bases: 8. The CDR3: CASSETRDYGDTQYF. The CDR3, as DNA: TGCGCCAGCAGTGAGACGCGGGACTATGGGGATACGCAGTATTTT.

This rearrangement joins TRBV6-5 to TRBJ1-1; a possible D gene is TRBD1 (5 bases). V dropped 6 bases and J dropped 5 bases, with 13 bases sitting between them. The CDR3 totals 13 residues. Germline lookup yields CDR1 MNHEY and CDR2 SVGAGI. The CDR3 DNA reads TGTGCCAGCAGCCTAGACAGTCCGACTGAAGCTTTCTTT. It is translated as CASSLDSPTEAFF.

The chain employs TRBV6-6 and TRBJ2-7, with 10 bases aligning to TRBD1. Germline values: CDR1 MNHNY, CDR2 SVGAGI (reference sequence). Trimming at V came to 7 bases and at J to 3 bases, leaving 9 bases not matched to a gene. CDR3 length equals 15 residues. The CDR3 sequence is CASNIRDRGFYEQYF. The CDR3 nucleotides read TGTGCCAGCAATATACGGGACAGGGGTTTCTACGAGCAGTACTTC.

This clone showed up just once. Other DNA sequences in this sample translate to the same CDR3. This chain joins TRBV11-2 and TRBJ2-2; TRBD2 is a possible D gene (6 bases). In germline, CDR1 is SGHAT, CDR2 FQNNGV. V lost 5 bases and J lost 4, with 14 bases in between. The CDR3 totals 15 residues. The CDR3, as DNA: TGTGCCAGCAGCCTCCGACTAGGGACCACCGGGGAGCTGTTTTTT. Translation: CASSLRLGTTGELFF.

The genes are TRBV4-3 and TRBJ1-6; 8 bases are shared with TRBD1. This CDR3 region has 16 residues. Germline CDR1 and CDR2: LGHNA and YSLEER. Trimming removed 0 bases from V and 9 bases from J; junction bases left unmatched: 7. CDR3 amino acids: CASSQDRQGAGSPLHF. The CDR3 DNA reads as TGCGCCAGCAGCCAAGATAGGCAGGGGGCAGGTTCACCCCTCCACTTT.

This clone appeared once. The chain combines TRBV10-2 with TRBJ2-5; TRBD1 matches at 7 bases. The length of the CDR3 is 19 residues. In germline, CDR1 is WSHSY, CDR2 SAAADI. The trim removed 4 bases at V and 4 bases at J, leaving 21 bases unmatched. CDR3: CASSGTGVRRDTARETQYF. The CDR3 nucleotides are TGCGCCAGCAGTGGAACAGGGGTTCGGAGAGACACAGCAAGAGAGACCCAGTACTTC.

V is TRBV4-3 and J is TRBJ2-2; D might be TRBD1 (5 bases). Germline V lookup: CDR1 LGHNA, CDR2 YSLEER. V was clipped by 1 base and J by 8 bases, with 8 bases between them. This CDR3 comprises 13 residues. CDR3 residues: CASSQGGSGELFF. Here the CDR3 DNA reads TGCGCCAGCAGCCAAGGGGGCTCGGGGGAGCTGTTTTTT.

The chain uses TRBV27 and TRBJ2-7; weak D call: TRBD2 (5 bases). Germline CDR1 MNHEY, CDR2 SMNVEV (reference sequence). This CDR3 is 13 amino acids long. V gave up 6 bases and J gave up 1 base, with 10 bases separating them. The CDR3: CASRGSGSYEQYF. CDR3 DNA: TGTGCCAGCAGGGGCTCGGGATCCTACGAGCAGTACTTC.

The CDR3 nucleotides are TGCGCCAGCAGCCAACCGCTCGGGGCCCAGCATTTT. Encoded protein: CASSQPLGAQHF. The chain couples TRBV4-1 to TRBJ1-5; D uncertain. Trimming shortened V by 2 bases and J by 11 bases, and 10 bases separated the two germline ends. The germline V gene has CDR1 MGHRA and CDR2 YSYEKL. The CDR3 is 12 amino acids.

This sequence joins TRBV10-3 and TRBJ2-3; 7 nucleotides agree with TRBD2. V shed 3 bases and J 6 bases; nucleotides not matched to a gene: 12. This CDR3 spans 16 amino acids. Per the germline V gene, CDR1 is ENHRY and CDR2 is SYGVKD. CDR3 nucleotides: TGTGCCATCAGTGACACGACAGCGGGGAACGGGGATACGCAGTATTTT. Translation: CAISDTTAGNGDTQYF.

The chain carries TRBV19 and TRBJ2-5; 9 nucleotides agree with TRBD2. The CDR3 runs 15 residues. Germline CDR1 and CDR2: LNHDA and SQIVND (reference sequence). V lost 4 bases and J lost 0; bases outside the gene matches: 3. The CDR3 here is CASSRRLADQETQYF. The CDR3 DNA follows: TGTGCCAGTAGTAGGAGACTAGCGGACCAAGAGACCCAGTACTTC.

The gene calls are TRBV9 and TRBJ1-2, with 7 nucleotides matching TRBD1. V trimming: 3 bases; J trimming: 3 bases; junction bases outside the gene matches: 8. There are 15 residues in the CDR3. Per germline, CDR1 SGDLS and CDR2 YYNGEE. Here the CDR3 DNA reads TGTGCCAGCAGCGAGGGGATTACAGGGGACTATGGCTACACCTTC. It encodes CASSEGITGDYGYTF.

The genes are TRBV7-8 and TRBJ2-7, with D unclear. This CDR3 is 14 amino acids long. V lost 1 base, J lost 6 bases, and 13 bases lay in between. From germline, CDR1 is SGHVS and CDR2 FQNEAQ. The CDR3 DNA is TGTGCCAGCAGCTTAGATCCCGCGGCATCCGAGCAGTACTTC. It translates to CASSLDPAASEQYF.

This clone occurred once. The gene calls are TRBV4-1 and TRBJ2-7, with D possibly matching TRBD2 (5 bases). V was clipped by 0 bases and J by 3 bases, with 12 bases between them. Germline V gene data show CDR1 as MGHRA and CDR2 as YSYEKL. The CDR3 totals 15 residues. The CDR3 reads CASSQDPGVYYEQYF. As DNA, the CDR3 is TGCGCCAGCAGCCAAGACCCCGGGGTTTACTACGAGCAGTACTTC.

The gene calls are TRBV18 and TRBJ2-1, with TRBD1 identical over 9 bases. Trimming at V came to 6 bases and at J to 1 base, leaving 7 bases not matched to a gene. This CDR3 is 16 amino acids long. Germline lookup yields CDR1 KGHSH and CDR2 LQKENI. CDR3 protein: CASSPPGQGSYNEQFF. The CDR3 DNA sequence: TGTGCCAGCTCGCCTCCGGGACAGGGATCCTACAATGAGCAGTTCTTC.